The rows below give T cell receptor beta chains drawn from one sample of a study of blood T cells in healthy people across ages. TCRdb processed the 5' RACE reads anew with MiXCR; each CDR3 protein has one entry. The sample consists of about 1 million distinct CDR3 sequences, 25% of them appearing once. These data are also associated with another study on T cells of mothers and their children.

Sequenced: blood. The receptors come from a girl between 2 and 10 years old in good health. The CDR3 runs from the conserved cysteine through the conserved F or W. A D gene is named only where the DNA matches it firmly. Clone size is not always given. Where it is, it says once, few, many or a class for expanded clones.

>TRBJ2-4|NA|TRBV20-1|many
TGCAGTGCTAGAGAGGTAGCCAAAAACATTCAGTACTTC
CSAREVAKNIQYF
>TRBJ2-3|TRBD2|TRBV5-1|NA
TGCGCCAGCAGCTTGTACCCGGGACTAGCGGGAGCGGTTGCAGATACGCAGTATTTT
CASSLYPGLAGAVADTQYF
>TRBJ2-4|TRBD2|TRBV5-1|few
TGCGCCAGCAGCGAAGCACTAGCGGGAGACGCCAAAAACATTCAGTACTTC
CASSEALAGDAKNIQYF
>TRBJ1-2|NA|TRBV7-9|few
TGTGCCAGCAGCTTAACGACAGCTTCGGGCGTCGATAGCTATGGCTACACCTTC
CASSLTTASGVDSYGYTF
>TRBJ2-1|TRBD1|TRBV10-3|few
TGTGCCATCAGTGAGGACAGGGATTACAATGAGCAGTTCTTC
CAISEDRDYNEQFF
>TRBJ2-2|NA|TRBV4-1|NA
TGCGCCAGCAGCCAAGAACGAGGCGGGGAGCTGTTTTTT
CASSQERGGELFF
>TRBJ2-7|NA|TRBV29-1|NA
TGCAGCGCTCTCAAGGGGGAAGGCGGGTACGAGCAGTACTTC
CSALKGEGGYEQYF
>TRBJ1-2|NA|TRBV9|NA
TGTGCCAGCAGCGAGGTGGCTGCTAACTATGGCTACACCTTC
CASSEVAANYGYTF
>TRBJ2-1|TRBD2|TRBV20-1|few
TGCAGTGCTGGACTAGCGGGACGGAATGAGCAGTTCTTC
CSAGLAGRNEQFF
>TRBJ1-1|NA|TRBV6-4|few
TGTGCCAGCAGTGACTCAAGAGCGGACACTGAAGCTTTCTTT
CASSDSRADTEAFF
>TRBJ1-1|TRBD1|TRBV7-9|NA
TGTGCCAGCAGCTTAGAGACAGGGATGAGCACTGAAGCTTTCTTT
CASSLETGMSTEAFF
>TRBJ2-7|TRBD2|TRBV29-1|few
TGCAGCGTCTACAACTCGGCGGGGGGGTCCCCCTACGAGCAGTACTTC
CSVYNSAGGSPYEQYF
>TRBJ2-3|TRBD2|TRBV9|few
TGTGCCAGCAGCGGACTAGCGGAACGACGGCACGGCACAGATACGCAGTATTTT
CASSGLAERRHGTDTQYF
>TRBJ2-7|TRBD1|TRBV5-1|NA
TGCGCCAGCAGCAAGGGGGACAGCACCTACGAGCAGTACTTC
CASSKGDSTYEQYF
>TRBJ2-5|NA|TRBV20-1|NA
TGCAGTGCTAGTCGGCGTCGAGGAGAGACCCAGTACTTC
CSASRRRGETQYF
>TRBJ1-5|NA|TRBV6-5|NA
TGTGCCAGCAGTTACTCTAAGGACAGACCGCCCCAGCATTTT
CASSYSKDRPPQHF
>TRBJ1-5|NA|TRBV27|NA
TGTGCCAGCAGTTTAAAAAGAGGGTCTAATCAGCCCCAGCATTTT
CASSLKRGSNQPQHF
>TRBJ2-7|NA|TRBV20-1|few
TGCAGTGCTAGACGGGCGGACACTAACTACGAGCAGTACTTC
CSARRADTNYEQYF
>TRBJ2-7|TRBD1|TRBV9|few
TGTGCCAGCAGCGGGACAGGAGCCTTTCTTTACGAGCAGTACTTC
CASSGTGAFLYEQYF
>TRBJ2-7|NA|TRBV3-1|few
TGTGCCAGCAGCCTATTCCCGGGAAGCTCCTACGAGCAGTACTTC
CASSLFPGSSYEQYF
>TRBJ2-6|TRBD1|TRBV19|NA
TGTGCCAGTCTCACAGGGGGTTTGGCTGGGGCCAACGTCCTGACTTTC
CASLTGGLAGANVLTF
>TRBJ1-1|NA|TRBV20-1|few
TGCAGTGCTAGTCCCCCAGAGAACACTGAAGCTTTCTTT
CSASPPENTEAFF
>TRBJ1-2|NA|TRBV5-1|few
TGCGCCAGCAGCTTGGCCGGGCAGACGGGCTATGGCTACACCTTC
CASSLAGQTGYGYTF
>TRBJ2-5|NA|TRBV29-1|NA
TGCAGCGTTAAAGACAGAGCTGACGGGGAGACCCAGTACTTC
CSVKDRADGETQYF
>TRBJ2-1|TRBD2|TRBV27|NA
TGTGCCAGCAGTTCCCTAGCGGGAGTGGGCAATGAGCAGTTCTTC
CASSSLAGVGNEQFF
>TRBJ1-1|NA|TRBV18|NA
TGTGCCAGCTCCCGCACTAAACAGGGACAAACTGAAGCTTTCTTT
CASSRTKQGQTEAFF
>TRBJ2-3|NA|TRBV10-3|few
TGTGCCATCAGTGAGTCGAAAAAGGCCTTGGATACGCAGTATTTT
CAISESKKALDTQYF
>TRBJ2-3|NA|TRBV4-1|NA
TGCGCCAGCAGCCAAAATGATTTGGGCGGGATAGGGGCAGATACGCAGTATTTT
CASSQNDLGGIGADTQYF
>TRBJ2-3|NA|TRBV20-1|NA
TGCAGTGCTAAGAGAACGGGGGATACGCAGTATTTT
CSAKRTGDTQYF
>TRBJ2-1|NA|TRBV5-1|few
TGCGCCAGCAGCTTGGGTGGCATCTCCTGGGGTGTGAATGAGCAGTTCTTC
CASSLGGISWGVNEQFF
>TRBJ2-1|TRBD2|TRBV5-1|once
TGCGCTAGCGAAGCGGGAGCGCTAAACCGTTACAATGGGCAGTTCTTC
CASEAGALNRYNGQFF
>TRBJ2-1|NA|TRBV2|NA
TGTGCCAGCAGTACCTATACAGGGAATGAGCAGTTCTTC
CASSTYTGNEQFF
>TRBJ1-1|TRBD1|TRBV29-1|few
TGCAGCGTTGTTAGACAGGGTAGCACTGAAGCTTTCTTT
CSVVRQGSTEAFF
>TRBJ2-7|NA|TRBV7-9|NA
TGTGCCAGCAGCCCCGGGGTAGGCGAGCAGTACTTC
CASSPGVGEQYF
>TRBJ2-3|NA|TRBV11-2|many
TGTGCCAGCAGCTTCGATACAGGATTTGGGGCTGATACGCAGTATTTT
CASSFDTGFGADTQYF
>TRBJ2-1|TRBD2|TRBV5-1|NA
TGCGCCAGTCTCCAAGCGGGAGGGAATGAGCAGTTCTTC
CASLQAGGNEQFF
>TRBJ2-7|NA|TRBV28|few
TGTGCCAGCAGTTTTAAAGGGCTATCCTACGAGCAGTACTTC
CASSFKGLSYEQYF
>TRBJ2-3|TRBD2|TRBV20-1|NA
TGCAGTGCTAGTTCCCCAAAACCCCTGGGACTAGCGGGAGTCTTAGATACGCAGTATTTT
CSASSPKPLGLAGVLDTQYF
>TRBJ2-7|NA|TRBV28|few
TGTGCCAGCAGTTTACCGGGACCGACCTACGAGCAGTACTTC
CASSLPGPTYEQYF
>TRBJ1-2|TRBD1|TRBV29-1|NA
TGCAGCGTTCAGGGGGTTTACCAAGCACGCTACACCTTC
CSVQGVYQARYTF
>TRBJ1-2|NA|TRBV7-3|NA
TGTGCCAGCAGCCCTACCGGGCCATCGGACTTATTCCGAAACTATGGCTACACCTTC
CASSPTGPSDLFRNYGYTF
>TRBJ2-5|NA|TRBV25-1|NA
TGTGCCAGCAGCTCCCCTCCAGCGCCCCAGTACTTC
CASSSPPAPQYF
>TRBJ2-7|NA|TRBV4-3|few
TGCGCCAGCAGCAGTTGGGAGACAGGCGATTACGAGCAGTACTTC
CASSSWETGDYEQYF
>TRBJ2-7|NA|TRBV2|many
TGTGCCAGCAGTGAGCAACCCACAGTCTCCTACGAGCAGTACTTC
CASSEQPTVSYEQYF
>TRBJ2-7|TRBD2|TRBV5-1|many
TGCGCCAGTACAACTAGCGGGGTCTCCTACGAGCAGTACTTC
CASTTSGVSYEQYF
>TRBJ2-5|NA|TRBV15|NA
TGTGCCACCAGCCCGACAGGAGAGACCCAGTACTTC
CATSPTGETQYF
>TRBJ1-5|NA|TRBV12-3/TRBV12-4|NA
TGTGCCAGCAGTTTGGCTTACGGGGACAATCAGCCCCAGCATTTT
CASSLAYGDNQPQHF
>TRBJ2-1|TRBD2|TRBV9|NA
TGTGCCAGCAGCGAGAGAGGACTAGCTAACAATGAGCAGTTCTTC
CASSERGLANNEQFF
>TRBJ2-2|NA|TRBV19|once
TGTGCCAGTAGTGAAAAGAAGAACACCGGGGAGCTGTTTTTT
CASSEKKNTGELFF
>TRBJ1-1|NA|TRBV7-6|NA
TGTGCCAGCAGCGGAGAGGACACTGAAGCTTTCTTT
CASSGEDTEAFF